This T cell receptor (beta chain) was observed in a study of T cell responses to AZD1222 COVID-19 vaccine. The table came from immunoSEQ multiplex PCR; TCRdb's copy has only in-frame clones and leaves some out. The sample lists some 180,000 clones, just under 95% seen once, with about 1.6% in the top ten. Germline V CDR1 and CDR2: LNHDA, SQIVND (reference sequence). V shed 6 bases, J shed 2 bases, and the junction held 8 bases outside the gene matches. The length of the CDR3 is 15 residues. On this clone itself: The antigen is unknown.

Broader study findings: Per reports, nearly half of all spike-specific TCRs target regions that are unmutated in variants. After two AZD1222 doses, spike-specific TCR breadth and depth rose versus day 0.

The sequence was obtained from an adult in good health. This specimen consisted of peripheral blood, obtained on day 0 of AZD1222 vaccination. The rearrangement uses TRBV19 and TRBJ2-7; 9 bases are a match to TRBD2. This chain's CDR3 is CASRMGLAGTYEQYF. Written as DNA, the CDR3 is TGTGCCAGTAGGATGGGTCTAGCGGGAACCTACGAGCAGTACTTC. The whole variable domain, remainder taken from reference TRBV19 and TRBJ2-7, is DGGITQSPKYLFRKEGQNVTLSCEQNLNHDAMYWYRQDPGQGLRLIYYSQIVNDFQKGDIAEGYSVSREKKESFPLTVTSAQKNPTAFYLCASRMGLAGTYEQYFGPGTRLTVT.